This TCR beta chain was identified during a study of OX40 agonist ivuxolimab in advanced cancers. Across the whole study: Ivuxolimab was delivered to patients intravenously every 2 weeks at doses spanning 0.01 to 10 mg/kg.

Autoimmune disease history or systemic immunosuppression meant exclusion. The CDR3 runs to 15 residues. The V gene's germline CDR1 is MNHEY and CDR2 SMNVEV (reference sequence). V gave up 5 bases and J gave up 2 bases, with 13 bases separating them. TCRdb's copy holds only in-frame clones and misses some; the assay was immunoSEQ multiplex PCR. The sample has 150,000 to 180,000 clones, roughly 94% seen once. The rearrangement links TRBV27 to TRBJ1-5, with D possibly being TRBD1 (5 bases). This receptor was obtained from an adult with an advanced solid tumor such as melanoma, head and neck, liver or kidney cancer. The sample was CD4+ or CD8+ T cells sorted from blood, taken in a trial of the OX40 agonist ivuxolimab. In DNA form, the CDR3 reads TGTGCCAGCAGTGGCCGGGACGGCGGCAATCAGCCCCAGCATTTT. It yields the protein CASSGRDGGNQPQHF.